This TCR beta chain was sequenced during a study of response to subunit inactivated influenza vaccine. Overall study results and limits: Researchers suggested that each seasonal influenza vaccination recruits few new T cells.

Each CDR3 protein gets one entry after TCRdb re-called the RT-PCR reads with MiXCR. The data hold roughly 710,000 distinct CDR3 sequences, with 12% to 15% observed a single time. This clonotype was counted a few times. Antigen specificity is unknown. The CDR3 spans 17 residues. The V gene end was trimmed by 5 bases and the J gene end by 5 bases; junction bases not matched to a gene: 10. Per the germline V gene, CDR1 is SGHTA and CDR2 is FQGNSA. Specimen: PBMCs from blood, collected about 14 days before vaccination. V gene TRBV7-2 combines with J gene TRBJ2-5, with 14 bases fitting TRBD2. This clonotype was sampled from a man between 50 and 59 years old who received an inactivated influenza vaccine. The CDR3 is CASSPRLAGGPGETQYF. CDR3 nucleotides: TGTGCCAGCAGCCCCAGACTAGCGGGGGGGCCTGGCGAGACCCAGTACTTC.